The 12 T cell receptor beta chains reported below all come from one sample, sequenced in a study of blood T cell repertoires in COVID-19. Libraries were prepared by immunoSEQ multiplex PCR; TCRdb keeps only in-frame clonotypes and omits some of them. The repertoire holds over 150,000 clones, with approximately 81% as singletons. Sample: peripheral blood. These receptors came from a man aged 35 to 55 with acute or convalescent COVID-19.

This chain connects TRBV9 to TRBJ2-3; TRBD1 is a possible D gene (6 bases). CDR1 SGDLS and CDR2 YYNGEE come from the germline V gene. The CDR3 runs to 13 residues. V dropped 3 bases and J dropped 4 bases, with 9 bases sitting between them. The CDR3 DNA reads as TGTGCCAGCAGCGAACAGGGCGCAGATACGCAGTATTTT. Residues: CASSEQGADTQYF. Drawing the rest from reference TRBV9 and TRBJ2-3, the complete variable domain is DSGVTQTPKHLITATGQRVTLRCSPRSGDLSVYWYQQSLDQGLQFLIQYYNGEERAKGNILERFSAQQFPDLHSELNLSSLELGDSALYFCASSEQGADTQYFGPGTRLTVL.

This clone turned up a few times. The J gene is TRBJ2-5, the V gene TRBV5-1; D might be TRBD2 (6 bases). Per germline, CDR1 SGHRS and CDR2 YFSETQ. Trimming stripped 0 bases from V and 5 bases from J, with 17 bases between. The CDR3 consists of 16 residues. The CDR3 reads CASSLVSRVGGETQYF. In DNA, the CDR3 is TGCGCCAGCAGCTTGGTGTCCAGGGTAGGAGGGGAGACCCAGTACTTC.

The chain uses TRBV2 and TRBJ2-3, with a possible D match to TRBD1 (5 bases). Germline CDR1 is SNHLY and CDR2 is FYNNEI. V was cut by 6 bases and J by 2 bases, with 9 bases left in between. This CDR3 comprises 13 residues. The CDR3 DNA is TGTGCCAGCAGGCTGGACAACACAGATACGCAGTATTTT. This sequence encodes CASRLDNTDTQYF.

The CDR3: CASSDGTGGLGAKNIQYF. DNA of the CDR3: TGTGCCAGCAGTGACGGGACAGGGGGATTAGGGGCCAAAAACATTCAGTACTTC. The chain is built from TRBV6-1 and TRBJ2-4; TRBD1 matches at 11 bases. The V gene's germline CDR1 is MNHNS and CDR2 SASEGT. The V gene end was trimmed by 3 bases and the J gene end by 1 base; junction bases not matched to a gene: 8. This CDR3 has 18 amino acids.

This chain uses TRBV5-1 with TRBJ2-1; 10 bases agree with TRBD1. V gave up 3 bases and J gave up 6 bases; unmatched junction bases: 3. Germline V lookup: CDR1 SGHRS, CDR2 YFSETQ. The CDR3 extends over 14 amino acids. CDR3 DNA: TGCGCCAGCAGCTGGGGACAGGGGACCAATGAGCAGTTCTTC. Translated: CASSWGQGTNEQFF.

Details on this clone: The germline gene is not matched at one end of the junction; a read error may be the cause. This chain links TRBV27 with TRBJ1-5, with 7 bases matching TRBD1. Germline V gene lookup returns CDR1 MNHEY and CDR2 SMNVEV (reference sequence). The CDR3 is 12 residues long. CDR3 region: CASLNRDSPSPF. CDR3 sequence (DNA): TGTGCCAGCTTAAACCGGGACAGCCCGTCTCCTTTT.

This clone was seen a handful of times. The chain joins TRBV1 to TRBJ2-3; the D call of TRBD2 is as the table states it, not checked on the DNA. TRBV1 is a listed pseudogene. CDR3 length: 15 amino acids. This chain's CDR3 is CTSRCERGETDTQYF. Written as DNA, the CDR3 is TGCACCAGCAGGTGTGAGCGGGGGGAGACGGATACGCAGTATTTT.

The chain combines TRBV18 with TRBJ1-2, with TRBD1 matching 8 bases. V trimming: 0 bases; J trimming: 7 bases; junction bases outside the gene matches: 10. Per germline, CDR1 KGHSH and CDR2 LQKENI. The CDR3 runs 16 residues. The CDR3 nucleotides are TGTGCCAGCTCACCACCGGGGCAGGGGGCCCTAGGTGGCTACACCTTC. Its translation is CASSPPGQGALGGYTF. The complete variable domain, with remaining parts taken from reference TRBV18 and TRBJ1-2, reads NAGVMQNPRHLVRRRGQEARLRCSPMKGHSHVYWYRQLPEEGLKFMVYLQKENIIDESGMPKERFSAEFPKEGPSILRIQQVVRGDSAAYFCASSPPGQGALGGYTFGSGTRLTVV.

The J gene is TRBJ2-7, the V gene TRBV5-1; the match to TRBD2 covers 10 bases. CDR1 and CDR2 from the germline V gene are SGHRS and YFSETQ. The CDR3 consists of 16 residues. J was trimmed by 4 bases and V by 5 bases; bases with no gene match: 12. In DNA form, the CDR3 reads TGCGCCAGCAGACCGGCGGCTAGCGGGGGCCTTTACGAGCAGTACTTC. This gives the protein CASRPAASGGLYEQYF.

This chain joins TRBV2 and TRBJ1-1; maybe TRBD1 (5 bases). V was cut by 4 bases and J by 7 bases, with 10 bases left in between. The CDR3 is 12 amino acids. The germline gives CDR1 SNHLY, CDR2 FYNNEI. CDR3 in amino acids: CASSVGVSEAFF. The CDR3 DNA reads TGTGCCAGCAGTGTAGGGGTCAGTGAAGCTTTCTTT.

This chain connects TRBV7-2 to TRBJ2-3, with D perhaps matching TRBD2 (6 bases). V lost 5 bases, J lost 1 base, and 13 bases lay in between. This CDR3 comprises 15 residues. Germline V gene lookup returns CDR1 SGHTA and CDR2 FQGNSA. DNA for the CDR3: TGTGCCAGCAGCCCCGTCCAGCGGGGCACAGATACGCAGTATTTT. Protein product: CASSPVQRGTDTQYF.

This clone was recorded only once. One junction end disagrees with the germline gene, perhaps due to a read error. The chain links TRBV18 to TRBJ1-2; 7 nucleotides align to TRBD1. CDR3 size: 12 residues. Germline V gene sequence: CDR1 KGHSH, CDR2 LQKENI. The CDR3 sequence: CASSPSGQEKEF. CDR3 nucleotide sequence: TGTGCCAGCTCACCTTCCGGACAGGAGAAGGAATTC. Complete variable domain (other parts from reference TRBV18 and TRBJ1-2): NAGVMQNPRHLVRRRGQEARLRCSPMKGHSHVYWYRQLPEEGLKFMVYLQKENIIDESGMPKERFSAEFPKEGPSILRIQQVVRGDSAAYFCASSPSGQEKEFGSGTRLTVV.